What follows is one T cell receptor (beta chain) and its context. How the authors handled the data: Amplification from reference gene primers served as the basis for estimated nucleated cell counts. The table came from immunoSEQ multiplex PCR; TCRdb's copy has only in-frame clones and leaves some out. The V and J calls and the clone size are those of that table, but D and trimming were determined from the DNA. The sample records 70,000 to 95,000 clones, more than 70% being singletons. This sample was taken from a study of blood T cell repertoires in COVID-19. Study context: Acute and convalescent COVID-19 specimens originated in the United States, Italy and Spain. PBMCs, B-cell-depleted T cells, or T cells provided the cDNA or gDNA that made up the material.

Looked up from germline, CDR1 is SNHLY and CDR2 is FYNNEI. V was clipped by 4 bases and J by 1 base, with 11 bases between them. There are 15 residues in the CDR3. This TCR derives from a woman older than 75 with active COVID-19. Sequencing used peripheral blood. The chain has TRBV2 and TRBJ2-1; the D gene is possibly TRBD1 (5 bases). CDR3 protein: CASSGRGPSYNEQFF. For the CDR3, the DNA is TGTGCCAGCAGTGGAAGGGGTCCGTCCTACAATGAGCAGTTCTTC.